Sample share makes the clone carrying this T cell receptor beta chain medium-sized (0.01 to 0.1%). Its antigen is unidentified. The data originate from a study of T cell repertoires in cytomegalovirus infection. Turning to the study itself: Through public TCR beta signatures, both CMV infection and matching HLA type were indicated. Findings and limits, study-wide: The study identified carriers of CMV plus the relevant HLA from cumulative public TCR beta family frequency. It was HLA-C-restricted CMV-specific TCR beta clonotypes that dominated the response ex vivo.

Trimming took 4 bases from V and 6 from J; bases not matched to a gene: 5. The V gene's germline CDR1 is SGHVS and CDR2 FQNEAQ. CDR3 length: 13 residues. TCRdb re-called the reads through MiXCR, storing one row per CDR3 protein. The sample has about 260,000 distinct CDR3 sequences, approximately 14% seen once; the top ten hold roughly 9.7%. The sample comprised PBMCs. The chain links TRBV7-8 to TRBJ1-1, with 7 nucleotides matching TRBD1. This receptor was taken from a human donor in good health (CMV status not recorded). Some clones in this sample may be carry-over from other donors' samples. CDR3 residues: CASSSTGVSEAFF. The CDR3, as DNA: TGTGCCAGCAGCTCTACAGGGGTCTCTGAAGCTTTCTTT. Looking up the rest from reference TRBV7-8 and TRBJ1-1 gives the full variable domain: GAGVSQSPRYKVAKRGQDVALRCDPISGHVSLFWYQQALGQGPEFLTYFQNEAQLDKSGLPSDRFFAERPEGSVSTLKIQRTQQEDSAVYLCASSSTGVSEAFFGQGTRLTVV.